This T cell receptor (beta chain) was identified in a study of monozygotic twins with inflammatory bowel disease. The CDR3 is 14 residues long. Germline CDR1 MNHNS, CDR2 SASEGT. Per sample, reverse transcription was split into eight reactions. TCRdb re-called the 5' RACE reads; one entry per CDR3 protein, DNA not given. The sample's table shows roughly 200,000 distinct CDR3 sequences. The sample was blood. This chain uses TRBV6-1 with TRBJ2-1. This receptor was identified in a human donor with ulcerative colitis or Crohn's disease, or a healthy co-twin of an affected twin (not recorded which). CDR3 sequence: CATKPGGSYNEQFF.